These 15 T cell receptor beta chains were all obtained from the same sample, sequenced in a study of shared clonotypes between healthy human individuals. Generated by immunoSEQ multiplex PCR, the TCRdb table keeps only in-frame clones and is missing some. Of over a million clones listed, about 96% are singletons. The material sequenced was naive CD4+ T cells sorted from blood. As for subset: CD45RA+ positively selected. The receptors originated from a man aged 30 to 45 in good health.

The chain's CDR3 is CASSPGSPHSGANVLTF. CDR3 in DNA: TGTGCCAGCTCACCGGGCAGCCCTCACTCTGGGGCCAACGTCCTGACTTTC. This chain joins TRBV18 and TRBJ2-6; unclear D gene. The CDR3 has 17 amino acids. CDR1 KGHSH and CDR2 LQKENI come from the germline V gene. V was cut by 3 bases and J by 0 bases, with 12 bases left in between.

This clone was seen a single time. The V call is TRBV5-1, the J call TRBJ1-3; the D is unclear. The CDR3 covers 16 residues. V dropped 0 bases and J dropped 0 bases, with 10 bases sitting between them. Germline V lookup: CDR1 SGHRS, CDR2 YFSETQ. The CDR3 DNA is TGCGCCAGCAGCTTGGCGGGGTCCAGCTCTGGAAACACCATATATTTT. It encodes CASSLAGSSSGNTIYF.

The CDR3 here is CASSRRTDGELEQYF. The CDR3 DNA sequence: TGTGCCAGCAGTCGCAGGACAGACGGAGAACTGGAGCAGTACTTC. This chain uses TRBV6-5 with TRBJ2-7, with D possibly TRBD1 on 6 matching bases. CDR1 is MNHEY, CDR2 SVGAGI, per germline. The CDR3 is made up of 15 amino acids. Deletions cut 5 bases from V and 7 bases from J, with 21 bases between.

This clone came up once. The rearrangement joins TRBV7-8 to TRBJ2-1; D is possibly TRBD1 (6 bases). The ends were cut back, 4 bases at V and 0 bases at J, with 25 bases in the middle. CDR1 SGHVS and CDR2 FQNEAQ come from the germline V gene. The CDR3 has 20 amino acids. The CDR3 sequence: CASSSVGGRFSASSYNEQFF. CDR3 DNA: TGTGCCAGCAGCTCGGTAGGGGGTAGGTTTAGCGCTAGCTCCTACAATGAGCAGTTCTTC.

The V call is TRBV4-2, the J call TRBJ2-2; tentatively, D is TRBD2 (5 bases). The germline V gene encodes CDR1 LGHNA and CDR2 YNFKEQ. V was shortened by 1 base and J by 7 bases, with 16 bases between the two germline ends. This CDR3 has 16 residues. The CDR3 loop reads CASSQAKTRADGELFF. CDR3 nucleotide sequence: TGTGCCAGCAGCCAAGCGAAGACAAGAGCGGACGGGGAGCTGTTTTTT.

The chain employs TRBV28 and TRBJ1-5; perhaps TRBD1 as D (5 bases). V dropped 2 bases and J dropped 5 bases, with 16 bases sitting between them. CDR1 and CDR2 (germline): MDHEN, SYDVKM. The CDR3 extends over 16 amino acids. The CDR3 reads CASSLPRGRGDQPQHF. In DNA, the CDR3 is TGTGCCAGCAGTTTACCCCGGGGCCGGGGGGATCAGCCCCAGCATTTT.

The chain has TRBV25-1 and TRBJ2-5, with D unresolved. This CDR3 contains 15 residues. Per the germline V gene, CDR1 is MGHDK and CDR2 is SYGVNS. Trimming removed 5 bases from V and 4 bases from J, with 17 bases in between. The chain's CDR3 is CASSPPGSSSETQYF. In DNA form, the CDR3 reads TGTGCCAGCAGTCCCCCCGGGTCCAGCTCAGAGACCCAGTACTTC.

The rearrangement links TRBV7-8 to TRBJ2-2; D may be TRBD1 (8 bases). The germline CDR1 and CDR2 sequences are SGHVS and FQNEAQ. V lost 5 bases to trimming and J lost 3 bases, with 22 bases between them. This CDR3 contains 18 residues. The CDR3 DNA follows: TGTGCCAGCAGCCCAATAGGAGGACAGGGAGGGTACACCGGGGAGCTGTTTTTT. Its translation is CASSPIGGQGGYTGELFF.

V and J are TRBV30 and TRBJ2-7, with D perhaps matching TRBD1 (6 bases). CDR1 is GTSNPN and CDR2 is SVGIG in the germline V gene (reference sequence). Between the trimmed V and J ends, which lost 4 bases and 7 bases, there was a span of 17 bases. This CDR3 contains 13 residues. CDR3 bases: TGTGCCTGGACTCCCCAGACAGGCGGGGAGCAGTACTTC. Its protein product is CAWTPQTGGEQYF.

CDR3 bases: TGTGCCAGCTCACCACCGGGCAGCGAGAACACTGAAGCTTTCTTT. Translation: CASSPPGSENTEAFF. The chain links TRBV18 to TRBJ1-1; D not certain. Between the trimmed V and J ends, which lost 0 bases and 1 base, there was a span of 9 bases. Germline CDR1 KGHSH, CDR2 LQKENI. The CDR3 sequence is 15 residues long.

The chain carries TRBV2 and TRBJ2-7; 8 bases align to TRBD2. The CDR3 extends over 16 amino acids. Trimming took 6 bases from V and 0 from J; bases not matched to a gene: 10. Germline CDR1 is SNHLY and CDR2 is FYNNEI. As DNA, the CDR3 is TGTGCCAGCAGGAGGATCTTTAGCGGGACCTCCTACGAGCAGTACTTC. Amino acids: CASRRIFSGTSYEQYF.

CDR3 nucleotide sequence: TGCGCCAGCAGGGGGGAGGTCCAAGAGACCCAGTACTTC. This codes for CASRGEVQETQYF. The rearrangement joins TRBV5-1 to TRBJ2-5; perhaps TRBD2 as D (6 bases). CDR1 and CDR2 (germline): SGHRS, YFSETQ. Trimming pared 5 bases from V and 1 base from J, leaving 9 bases between. The length of the CDR3 is 13 residues.

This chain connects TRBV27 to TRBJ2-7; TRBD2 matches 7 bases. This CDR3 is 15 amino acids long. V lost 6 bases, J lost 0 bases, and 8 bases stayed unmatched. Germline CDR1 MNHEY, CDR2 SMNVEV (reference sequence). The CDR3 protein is CASRGPGGGSYEQYF. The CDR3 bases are TGTGCCAGCAGGGGACCGGGGGGAGGCTCCTACGAGCAGTACTTC.

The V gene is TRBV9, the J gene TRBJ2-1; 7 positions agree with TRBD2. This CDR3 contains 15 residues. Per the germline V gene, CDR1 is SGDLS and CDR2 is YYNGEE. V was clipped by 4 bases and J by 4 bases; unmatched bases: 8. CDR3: CASSPGSGMYNEQFF. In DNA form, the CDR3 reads TGTGCCAGCAGCCCAGGCAGCGGGATGTACAATGAGCAGTTCTTC. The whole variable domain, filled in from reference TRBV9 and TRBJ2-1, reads DSGVTQTPKHLITATGQRVTLRCSPRSGDLSVYWYQQSLDQGLQFLIQYYNGEERAKGNILERFSAQQFPDLHSELNLSSLELGDSALYFCASSPGSGMYNEQFFGPGTRLTVL.

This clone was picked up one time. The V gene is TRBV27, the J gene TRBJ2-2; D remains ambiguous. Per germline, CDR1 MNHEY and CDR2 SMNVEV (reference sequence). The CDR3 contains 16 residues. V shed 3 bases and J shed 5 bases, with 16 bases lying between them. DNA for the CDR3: TGTGCCAGCAGTTTTTTGGCACCCCTAGGTACCGGGGAGCTGTTTTTT. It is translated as CASSFLAPLGTGELFF.